This T cell receptor beta chain was recovered during a study of long-term antiretroviral therapy in people with HIV. This CDR3 has 14 amino acids. From germline, CDR1 is GTSNPN and CDR2 SVGIG (reference sequence). With V trimmed by 3 bases and J by 6 bases, 8 bases remained unmatched. Researchers ran immunoSEQ v3.0 at survey level. Generated by immunoSEQ multiplex PCR, the TCRdb table keeps only in-frame clones and is missing some. Of roughly 25,000 clones listed, roughly 80% are singletons. The sample here was unsorted PBMCs, taken 0.7 years before starting antiretroviral therapy. The TCR comes from a young man with HIV. V and J are TRBV30 and TRBJ2-7; 10 bases are a match to TRBD2. CDR3 in amino acids: CAWRGLAGGREQYF. In nucleotides, the CDR3 is TGTGCCTGGAGAGGCTTAGCGGGAGGTCGCGAGCAGTACTTC.